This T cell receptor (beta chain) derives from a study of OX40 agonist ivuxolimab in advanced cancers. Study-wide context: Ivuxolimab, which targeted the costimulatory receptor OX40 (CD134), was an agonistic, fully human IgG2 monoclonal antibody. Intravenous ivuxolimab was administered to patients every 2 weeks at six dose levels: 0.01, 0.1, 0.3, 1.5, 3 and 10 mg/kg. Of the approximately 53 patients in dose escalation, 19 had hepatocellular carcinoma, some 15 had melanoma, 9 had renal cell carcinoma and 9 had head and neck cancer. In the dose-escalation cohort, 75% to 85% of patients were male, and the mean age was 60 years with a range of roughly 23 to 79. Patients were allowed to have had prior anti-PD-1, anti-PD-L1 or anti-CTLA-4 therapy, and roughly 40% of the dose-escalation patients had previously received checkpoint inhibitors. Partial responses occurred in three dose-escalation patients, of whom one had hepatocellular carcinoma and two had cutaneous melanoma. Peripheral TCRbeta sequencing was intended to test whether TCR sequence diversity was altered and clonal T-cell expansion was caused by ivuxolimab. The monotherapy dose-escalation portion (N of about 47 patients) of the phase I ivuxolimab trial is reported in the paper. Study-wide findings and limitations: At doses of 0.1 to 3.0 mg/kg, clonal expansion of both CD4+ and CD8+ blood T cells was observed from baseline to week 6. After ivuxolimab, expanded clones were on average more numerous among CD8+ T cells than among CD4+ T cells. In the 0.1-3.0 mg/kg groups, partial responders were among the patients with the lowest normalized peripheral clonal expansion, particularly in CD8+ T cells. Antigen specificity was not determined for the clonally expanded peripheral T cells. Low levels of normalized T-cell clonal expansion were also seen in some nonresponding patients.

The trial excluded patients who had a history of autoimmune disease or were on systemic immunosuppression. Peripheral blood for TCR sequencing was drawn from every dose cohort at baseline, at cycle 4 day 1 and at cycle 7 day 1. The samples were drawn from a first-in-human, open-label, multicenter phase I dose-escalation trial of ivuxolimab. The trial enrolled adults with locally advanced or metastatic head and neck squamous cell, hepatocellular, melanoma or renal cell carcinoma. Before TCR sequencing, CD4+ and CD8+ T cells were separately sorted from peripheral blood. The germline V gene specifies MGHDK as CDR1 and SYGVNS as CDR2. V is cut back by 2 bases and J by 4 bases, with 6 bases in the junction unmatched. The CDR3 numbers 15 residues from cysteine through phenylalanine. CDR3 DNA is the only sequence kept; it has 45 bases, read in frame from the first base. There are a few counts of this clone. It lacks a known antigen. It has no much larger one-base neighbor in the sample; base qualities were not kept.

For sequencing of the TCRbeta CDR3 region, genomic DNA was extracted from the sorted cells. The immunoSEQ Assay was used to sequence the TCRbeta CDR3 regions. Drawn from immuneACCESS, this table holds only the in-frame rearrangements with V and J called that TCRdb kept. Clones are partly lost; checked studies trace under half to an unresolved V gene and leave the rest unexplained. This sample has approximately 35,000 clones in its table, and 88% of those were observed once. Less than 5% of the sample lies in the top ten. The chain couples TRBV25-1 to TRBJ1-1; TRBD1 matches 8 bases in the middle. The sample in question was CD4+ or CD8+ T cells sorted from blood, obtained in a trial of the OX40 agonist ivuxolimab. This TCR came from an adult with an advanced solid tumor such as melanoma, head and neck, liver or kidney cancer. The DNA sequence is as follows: TGTGCCAGCAGTGAACGACAGGGGCTTATCACTGAAGCTTTCTTT. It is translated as CASSERQGLITEAFF.